The present TCR beta chain was sequenced within a study of vaccination and CD4 T cells after COVID-19. The CDR3 has 15 residues. Study-level points and caveats: The rise in median SARS-CoV-2-reactive clonotypes, from around 19 to 38, was not significant.

Cultured CD4+ T cell DNA was sequenced using the Oncomine TCR Beta short-read assay. Cultured CD4+ T cells were the source of extracted genomic DNA. TCRdb re-called the PCR reads with MiXCR, one entry per CDR3 protein. Of 7,500 to 10,000 distinct CDR3 sequences in the sample, roughly a third are singletons; the top ten hold roughly 14%. A word on this clonotype: Its antigen is not known.

Treatment reported: approximately nine-day PBMC culture with coronavirus spike peptide pools or control peptides (ViraFEST assay). Harvesting of the unexposed donor's CD4+ T cells predated the COVID-19 pandemic (2011-2018). For ViraFEST, peptide pools expanded antigen-specific T cells, after which the TCRs were sequenced. As cell numbers allowed, unexposed-donor CD4+ T cells faced SARS-CoV-2 S/N and four cold-coronavirus spikes. This receptor was identified in a human donor in good health. This sequence joins TRBV21-1 and TRBJ1-2; the table's D call, TRBD1, has no DNA check behind it. TRBV21-1 is labeled a pseudogene. The material sequenced was CD4+ T cells from blood, cultured in vitro. As DNA, the CDR3 is TGTGCCAGCAGCAAAGGTCCAAGGACAACCTATGGCTACACCTTC. Translating it yields CASSKGPRTTYGYTF.